A selection of T cell receptor beta chains follows, all from one sample in a study of blood T cell repertoires in COVID-19. This table comes from immunoSEQ multiplex PCR, and its TCRdb copy is limited to in-frame clones, with some not included. The sample has about 160,000 clones, approximately 86% seen once. Sequencing was carried out using peripheral blood. Receptors were obtained from a woman in her thirties or forties with COVID-19, enrolled during active disease. The CDR3 runs from the conserved cysteine through the conserved F or W. The D gene is left open where the match is weak. Part of the rows lack a size; the others show once, few, many or a class for expanded clones.

v_call	j_call	d_call	clone_size	cdr3_nt	cdr3_aa
TRBV21-1	TRBJ2-1	NA	NA	TGTGCCAGCAGCAAAGTTCGGTTTCGACTAGCGGGCCCACGAAGGCAGTTCTTC	CASSKVRFRLAGPRRQFF
TRBV30	TRBJ2-1	NA	NA	TGTGCCTGGAGTGATTACGGGACATCCGGACGGGATGAGCAGTTCTTC	CAWSDYGTSGRDEQFF
TRBV6-5	TRBJ2-2	TRBD2	NA	TGTGCCAGCAGTTACTCTGTGGGAGGGGTCGGGGAGCTGTTTTTT	CASSYSVGGVGELFF
TRBV14	TRBJ2-1	NA	NA	TGTGCCAGCAGCAACGGACTTCTTCTCAACAATGAGCAGTTCTTC	CASSNGLLLNNEQFF
TRBV11-2	TRBJ2-1	NA	NA	TGTGCCAGCAGCTTATCGACGGGACAACTCTACAATGAGCAGTTCTTC	CASSLSTGQLYNEQFF
TRBV30	TRBJ1-6	TRBD1	NA	TGTGCCTGGAGAACCGGGACAGGGGGCAATTCACCCCTCCACTTT	CAWRTGTGGNSPLHF
TRBV30	TRBJ1-6	NA	NA	TGTGCCTGGACGGGACACTATAATTCACCCCTCCACTTT	CAWTGHYNSPLHF
TRBV5-1	TRBJ2-5	NA	NA	TGCGCCAGCAGCTTGGCCGGGCAGGGAGAGACCCAGTACTTC	CASSLAGQGETQYF
TRBV6-5	TRBJ1-1	TRBD1	NA	TGTGCCAGCAGAGGTTGGGCAGGGGGCCAGCAAGCTTTCTTT	CASRGWAGGQQAFF
TRBV29-1	TRBJ2-5	TRBD1	NA	TGCAGCGTATTCGGGACAGTAGGAAACCAAGAGACCCAGTACTTC	CSVFGTVGNQETQYF
TRBV12-5	TRBJ2-7	NA	NA	TGTGCTAGTGGTAACGGAGACTACGAGCAGTACTTC	CASGNGDYEQYF
TRBV6-1	TRBJ2-1	TRBD2	NA	TGTGCCAGCAGTGAATCACTAGCGGGTACCTACAATGAGCAGTTCTTC	CASSESLAGTYNEQFF
TRBV5-1	TRBJ2-1	TRBD2	NA	TGCGCCAGCAGCGCTCCGACTAGCGGGATAGCCAATGAGCAGTTCTTC	CASSAPTSGIANEQFF
TRBV10-3	TRBJ2-3	NA	NA	TGTGCCATCAGTGATAGAGGGGGGGCGGTCCCGGATACGCAGTATTTT	CAISDRGGAVPDTQYF
TRBV6-5	TRBJ1-2	NA	NA	TGTGCCAGCAGTTACTCGATGACAGTCAACTATGGCTACACCTTC	CASSYSMTVNYGYTF
TRBV19	TRBJ2-1	TRBD1	NA	TGTGCCAGTCGGTCCCCAGGGGGCTCCTACAATGAGCAGTTCTTC	CASRSPGGSYNEQFF
TRBV30	TRBJ2-1	TRBD2	few	TGTGCCTGGAAAGGACTAGCGGGAGAGTTTATTAATGAGCAGTTCTTC	CAWKGLAGEFINEQFF
TRBV3-1/TRBV3-2	TRBJ2-7	TRBD2	few	TGTGCCAGCAGTCCTCTAGCGGGAAGCTCCTACGAGCAGTACTTC	CASSPLAGSSYEQYF
TRBV6-5	TRBJ2-2	NA	NA	TGTGCCAGCACTCGTTCCACCGGGGAGCTGTTTTTT	CASTRSTGELFF
TRBV6-2/TRBV6-3	TRBJ1-5	NA	NA	TGTGCCAGCAGTTCAGGGGCAGGGAATCAGCCCCAGCATTTT	CASSSGAGNQPQHF
TRBV12-3/TRBV12-4	TRBJ1-1	NA	NA	TGTGCCAGCAGACAGGGTTTCACTGAAGCTTTCTTT	CASRQGFTEAFF
TRBV3-1/TRBV3-2	TRBJ2-7	TRBD2	NA	TGTGCCAGCAGCGGGGAGGATGGGCGGGAGAGGTACGAGCAGTACTTC	CASSGEDGRERYEQYF
TRBV7-3	TRBJ2-3	TRBD2	NA	TGTGCCAGCAGCTTTACAGCGGGAGGCGCGTCTAGCACAGATACGCAGTATTTT	CASSFTAGGASSTDTQYF